This is a list of T cell receptor beta chains from one sample in a study of cytomegalovirus exposure and HLA in healthy donors. Method: immunoSEQ multiplex PCR; TCRdb's copy keeps in-frame clones and lacks some. The table has 180,000 or so clones, under 80% seen once. The source material was PBMCs. Receptors originate from a female donor in good health and CMV-seronegative. Each CDR3 is given with its conserved first and last residue. Fields, in order: J gene, D gene, V gene, clone size, CDR3 DNA, CDR3 protein. D genes are given only for firm matches. Not all rows give a size; the values are once, few, many and, for expanded clones, a class.

TRBJ2-1	TRBD2	TRBV15	NA	TGTGCCACCAGCTTGGGACTATACAATGAGCAGTTCTTC	CATSLGLYNEQFF
TRBJ2-5	TRBD2	TRBV2	few	TGTGCCAGCAGCGGGACTAGCGGGGGAGGGGAGACCCAGTACTTC	CASSGTSGGGETQYF
TRBJ2-3	TRBD2	TRBV7-2	once	TGTGCCAGCAGCTACCTAGCGGGGGGAGGTGGGTCCACAGATACGCAGTATTTT	CASSYLAGGGGSTDTQYF
TRBJ1-5	TRBD1	TRBV5-6	NA	TGTGCCAGCAGCCTGTGGGTGGGACAGGGTTTGGGGCAGCCCCAGCATTTT	CASSLWVGQGLGQPQHF
TRBJ1-4	NA	TRBV5-4	NA	TGTGCCAGCAGCACCCCGGGACTTACTAATGAAAAACTGTTTTTT	CASSTPGLTNEKLFF
TRBJ2-7	TRBD1	TRBV5-1	NA	TGCGCCAGCAGCGGGGGACAGGGGGCCTACGAGCAGTACTTC	CASSGGQGAYEQYF
TRBJ1-2	NA	TRBV28	NA	TGTGCCAGTTCCCCGGGGGGACACTATGGCTACACCTTC	CASSPGGHYGYTF
TRBJ1-1	TRBD1	TRBV29-1	once	TGCAGCGTAGGACAGGTCTGGAGAAACACTGAAGCTTTCTTT	CSVGQVWRNTEAFF
TRBJ1-2	NA	TRBV19	few	TGTGCCAGTAGTGCGATCTATGGCTACACCTTC	CASSAIYGYTF
TRBJ2-2	TRBD1	TRBV10-3	NA	TGTGCCATCAGAGAAGGGCCAGGGGGCGGCGCGAACACCGGGGAGCTGTTTTTT	CAIREGPGGGANTGELFF
TRBJ1-1	TRBD1	TRBV5-4	NA	TGTGCCAGCAGCCTACAGACAGGGCCCACTGAAGCTTTCTTT	CASSLQTGPTEAFF
TRBJ2-1	TRBD1	TRBV28	NA	TGTGCCAGCATCCCTACGGGGACAGGGTCCTACAATGAGCAGTTCTTC	CASIPTGTGSYNEQFF
TRBJ1-1	TRBD1	TRBV4-1	NA	TGCGCCAGCAGCCAAGACCCCGGGACAGCGAACACTGAAGCTTTCTTT	CASSQDPGTANTEAFF
TRBJ2-3	NA	TRBV9	once	TGTGCCAGCAGCGTAGCTCAGGTGTGGACAGATACGCAGTATTTT	CASSVAQVWTDTQYF
TRBJ2-6	NA	TRBV19	few	TGTGCCAGTAGTCCCCGTGAGATATTCTCTGGGGCCAACGTCCTGACTTTC	CASSPREIFSGANVLTF
TRBJ1-3	NA	TRBV5-1	NA	TGCGCCAGCAGCTTGGGAACAGCTGGAAACACCATATATTTT	CASSLGTAGNTIYF
TRBJ2-5	NA	TRBV30	few	TGTGCCTGGAGTGTACGAACAGGGAGGGAAGAGACCCAGTACTTC	CAWSVRTGREETQYF
TRBJ2-1	TRBD2	TRBV30	NA	TGTGCCAGACGGACTAGCGGGACAACGGCCAATGAGCAGTTCTTC	CARRTSGTTANEQFF